This T cell receptor beta chain was captured in a study of blood T cells in healthy people across ages. Study-level information: About one barcoded beta molecule per two T cells was captured by template switching. Study results and limitations: Per million T cells, TCR beta diversity dropped about linearly as age rose. Aged donors had fewer naive CD4+ cells and lower diversity than long-lived donors.

A J-beta primer mix and a sample-barcoded 5' primer were used in a second PCR of roughly 7 to 12 cycles. Each CDR3 protein is one row after TCRdb ran MiXCR on the 5' RACE reads. This sample yields about 620,000 distinct CDR3 sequences, of which approximately 52% are seen a single time; about 13% belongs to the top ten. Germline lookup yields CDR1 SGHDT and CDR2 YYEEEE. This CDR3 is built from 18 residues. The trim removed 1 base at V and 0 bases at J, leaving 8 bases unmatched. Regarding this clonotype: Its antigen remains unidentified.

This rearrangement joins TRBV5-6 to TRBJ2-3; 10 nucleotides agree with TRBD1. The sequencing sample was made of blood. The receptor was derived from a woman of 80 years or more in good health. CDR3 protein: CASSLTGTGATSTDTQYF. CDR3 nucleotides: TGTGCCAGCAGCTTGACCGGGACAGGGGCGACTAGCACAGATACGCAGTATTTT.